These 32 T cell receptor beta chains share one sample of origin, sequenced in a study of PD-1 blockade in classical Hodgkin lymphoma. Each patient relapsed following autologous stem cell transplantation, and prior brentuximab vedotin exposure differed. The assay was immunoSEQ multiplex PCR, and TCRdb's table has in-frame clones only and misses some. The data show some 150,000 clones, around four fifths seen once. The source was peripheral blood mononuclear cells (PBMCs), collected before the second cycle of nivolumab. The receptors were sampled from a human donor with classical Hodgkin lymphoma.

V and J are TRBV5-6 and TRBJ1-4; no definite D call. This CDR3 has 17 amino acids. Germline CDR1 and CDR2: SGHDT and YYEEEE. V was trimmed by 0 bases and J by 1 base, leaving 13 bases between them. CDR3 sequence reads: CASSLAGRGITNEKLFF. As DNA, the CDR3 is TGTGCCAGCAGCTTGGCTGGTAGAGGGATAACTAATGAAAAACTGTTTTTT.

This chain links TRBV6-5 with TRBJ2-3; D is perhaps TRBD2 (6 bases). Trimming took 5 bases from V and 4 from J, leaving 10 bases between them. In germline, CDR1 is MNHEY, CDR2 SVGAGI. The length of the CDR3 is 13 residues. The CDR3: CASSTTRSDTQYF. CDR3 nucleotides: TGTGCCAGCAGTACGACTAGGTCAGATACGCAGTATTTT.

This chain joins TRBV5-1 and TRBJ2-3, with D unclear. V was pared by 4 bases and J by 2 bases, with 8 bases between. Germline assignment: CDR1 SGHRS and CDR2 YFSETQ. This CDR3 comprises 13 residues. CDR3 nucleotides: TGCGCCAGCAGCGTGGACGTCACAGATACGCAGTATTTT. It is translated as CASSVDVTDTQYF.

This clone has just a few counts. The CDR3 DNA is TGTGCCAGCAGCGTGCCGGGACGCCTCTTGAAGCGCTCTGGAAACACCATATATTTT. The encoded protein is CASSVPGRLLKRSGNTIYF. The genes are TRBV5-6 and TRBJ1-3; a possible D gene is TRBD1 (5 bases). The CDR3 has 19 residues. The V gene's germline CDR1 is SGHDT and CDR2 YYEEEE. V was clipped by 4 bases and J by 0 bases, with 23 bases between them.

Notes on this clone: At one end the junction does not follow the germline gene, possibly because of a read error. The V call is TRBV18, the J call TRBJ2-7; the D is unclear. Germline loops: CDR1 KGHSH, CDR2 LQKENI. This CDR3 is 12 amino acids long. The chain's CDR3 is CASSPIPTPVDF. CDR3 DNA: TGTGCCAGCTCACCAATCCCGACCCCAGTGGACTTC.

Here the CDR3 DNA reads TGTGCCAGCAGTTACCTTGGACAGGGCTATAACTATGGCTACACCTTC. Translated: CASSYLGQGYNYGYTF. The J gene is TRBJ1-2, the V gene TRBV6-5, with 8 bases aligning to TRBD1. Germline CDR1 and CDR2: MNHEY and SVGAGI. Trimming at V came to 2 bases and at J to 1 base, leaving 6 bases not matched to a gene. CDR3 size: 16 residues.

J is TRBJ2-7 and V is TRBV11-1, with D perhaps being TRBD1 or TRBD2 (5 bases each). The V end lost 1 base, the J end lost 5 bases, and 15 bases lay between the germline ends. This CDR3 contains 15 residues. Germline-derived CDR1 and CDR2 are SGHAT and FQDESV (reference sequence). The CDR3 spells CASSLGGTLGHEQYF. For the CDR3, the DNA is TGTGCCAGCAGCTTAGGAGGGACCTTAGGCCACGAGCAGTACTTC.

The rearrangement links TRBV4-1 to TRBJ2-7; tentative D call: TRBD2 (5 bases). Germline assignment: CDR1 MGHRA and CDR2 YSYEKL. Between the trimmed V and J ends, which lost 0 bases and 5 bases, there was a span of 11 bases. There are 14 residues in the CDR3. This CDR3 reads CASSQDGGFDEQYF. The CDR3 DNA is TGCGCCAGCAGCCAAGACGGCGGGTTTGACGAGCAGTACTTC.

This sequence joins TRBV28 and TRBJ1-1, with 7 positions matching TRBD1. The CDR3 consists of 14 residues. With 5 bases clipped from V and 6 bases from J, the junction kept 9 bases outside the gene matches. Germline CDR1 is MDHEN and CDR2 is SYDVKM. CDR3 sequence reads: CASSVDDRVSEAFF. CDR3 DNA: TGTGCCAGCAGTGTCGACGACAGGGTTTCTGAAGCTTTCTTT.

CDR3 amino acids: CASSEGRGYTQYF. CDR3 DNA: TGTGCCAGCAGCGAAGGGCGGGGGTATACGCAGTATTTT. The V gene is TRBV7-8, the J gene TRBJ2-3; 7 positions agree with TRBD2. The CDR3 sequence is 13 residues long. V lost 5 bases and J lost 7; bases outside the gene matches: 6. The germline CDR1 and CDR2 sequences are SGHVS and FQNEAQ.

J is TRBJ1-2 and V is TRBV6-5; a possible D gene is TRBD1 (6 bases). The CDR3 totals 13 residues. Germline V gene lookup returns CDR1 MNHEY and CDR2 SVGAGI. Trimming took 7 bases from V and 1 from J, leaving 10 bases between them. The CDR3 DNA sequence: TGTGCCAGCACCCGGACAGTTAACTATGGCTACACCTTC. As protein: CASTRTVNYGYTF.

The V call is TRBV5-4, the J call TRBJ2-1, with 7 bases matching TRBD1. The CDR3 sequence is 14 residues long. Germline V CDR1 and CDR2: SGHNT, YYREEE (reference sequence). V lost 3 bases to trimming and J lost 7 bases; unmatched junction nucleotides: 7. The CDR3 nucleotides are TGTGCCAGCAGCTCCCGGGACAGATCAAATGAGCAGTTCTTC. Protein: CASSSRDRSNEQFF.

The chain is built from TRBV7-6 and TRBJ2-1; the D is unclear. CDR1 is SGHVS, CDR2 FNYEAQ, per germline. Trimming took 4 bases from V and 4 from J, leaving 8 bases between them. The CDR3 has 13 amino acids. This CDR3 is CASSSLQYNEQFF. In DNA, the CDR3 is TGTGCCAGCAGCTCCCTTCAATACAATGAGCAGTTCTTC.

This clone has just a few counts. The V gene is TRBV14, the J gene TRBJ2-7; weak D call: TRBD1 (5 bases). V gave up 0 bases and J gave up 6 bases, with 15 bases separating them. Germline V lookup: CDR1 SGHDN, CDR2 FVKESK. The CDR3 sequence is 15 residues long. In DNA, the CDR3 is TGTGCCAGCAGCCAAGATAGCCGATACAGGTCCGAGCAGTACTTC. Residues: CASSQDSRYRSEQYF.

The chain employs TRBV4-1 and TRBJ1-1; D unclear. With 3 bases removed from V and 1 base from J, the gap between germline ends came to 12 bases. The CDR3 extends over 15 amino acids. CDR1 MGHRA and CDR2 YSYEKL come from the germline V gene. CDR3 in amino acids: CASSHAYTTNTEAFF. The CDR3 DNA reads TGCGCCAGCAGCCATGCATACACAACGAACACTGAAGCTTTCTTT.

The chain joins TRBV4-1 to TRBJ2-2; the match to TRBD1 covers 9 bases. Germline V gives CDR1 MGHRA, CDR2 YSYEKL. This CDR3 has 15 residues. The V and J ends lost 0 bases and 9 bases, in that order; junction bases with no gene match: 5. CDR3 in amino acids: CASSQDTGGYRELFF. The CDR3 DNA reads TGCGCCAGCAGCCAAGACACAGGGGGCTATCGGGAGCTGTTTTTT.

V gene TRBV6-5 combines with J gene TRBJ1-4; TRBD1 might be the D (5 bases). The CDR3 contains 14 residues. CDR1 and CDR2 (germline): MNHEY, SVGAGI. Between the trimmed V and J ends, which lost 6 bases and 8 bases, there was a span of 16 bases. The CDR3: CASRAGGAREKLFF. The DNA of the CDR3 is TGTGCCAGCAGGGCCGGCGGGGCGCGGGAAAAACTGTTTTTT.

On this clone: At one end the junction does not follow the germline gene, possibly because of a read error. The rearrangement joins TRBV7-7 to TRBJ1-1; the D gene is possibly TRBD1 (6 bases). Germline assignment: CDR1 SSHAT and CDR2 FNYEAQ (reference sequence). The CDR3 length is 13 residues. The DNA for the CDR3 is TGTGCTAGCAGCTTAACAGGGATCACTGAAGCTTTCTTT. This sequence encodes CASSLTGITEAFF.

The chain carries TRBV7-2 and TRBJ1-5; D perhaps matches TRBD1 (5 bases). This CDR3 has 17 amino acids. In germline, CDR1 is SGHTA, CDR2 FQGNSA. V dropped 3 bases and J dropped 3 bases, with 18 bases sitting between them. CDR3 in amino acids: CASSFEMGGVPNQPQHF. The CDR3, as DNA: TGTGCCAGCAGCTTTGAGATGGGGGGGGTGCCCAATCAGCCCCAGCATTTT. The whole variable domain, remainder taken from reference TRBV7-2 and TRBJ1-5, is GAGVSQSPSNKVTEKGKDVELRCDPISGHTALYWYRQSLGQGLEFLIYFQGNSAPDKSGLPSDRFSAERTGGSVSTLTIQRTQQEDSAVYLCASSFEMGGVPNQPQHFGDGTRLSIL.

V usage is TRBV11-2 and J usage is TRBJ2-1; no firm D call. Germline values: CDR1 SGHAT, CDR2 FQNNGV. The CDR3 contains 14 residues. V lost 1 base to trimming and J lost 3 bases, with 7 bases between them. DNA for the CDR3: TGTGCCAGCAGCTTAGTTACCCTCTACAATGAGCAGTTCTTC. This gives the protein CASSLVTLYNEQFF.

The V call is TRBV29-1, the J call TRBJ1-4; 9 nucleotides align to TRBD1. This CDR3 region has 13 residues. Germline CDR1 and CDR2: SQVTM and ANQGSEA. The J segment lost 7 bases and the V segment lost 6 bases, leaving 6 bases of the junction unmatched. Written as DNA, the CDR3 is TGCAGCGTCCCCGGGACAGGGTCTGAAAAACTGTTTTTT. The encoded protein is CSVPGTGSEKLFF. The variable domain in full, with the rest retrieved from reference TRBV29-1 and TRBJ1-4, is SAVISQKPSRDICQRGTSLTIQCQVDSQVTMMFWYRQQPGQSLTLIATANQGSEATYESGFVIDKFPISRPNLTFSTLTVSNMSPEDSSIYLCSVPGTGSEKLFFGSGTQLSVL.

The chain joins TRBV28 to TRBJ2-7; maybe TRBD2 (5 bases). This CDR3 region has 16 residues. Trimming took off 6 bases at V and 7 bases at J, with 25 bases between the two ends. Germline CDR1 MDHEN, CDR2 SYDVKM. The CDR3 loop reads CASRPSLAGRLGEQYF. The DNA of the CDR3 is TGTGCCAGCAGACCCTCCCTAGCCGGACGATTGGGAGAGCAGTACTTC.

This sequence joins TRBV4-1 and TRBJ1-1, with a weak D call TRBD1 (6 bases). CDR1 MGHRA and CDR2 YSYEKL come from the germline V gene. The length of the CDR3 is 15 residues. Trimming pared 1 base from V and 5 bases from J, leaving 14 bases between. DNA of the CDR3: TGCGCCAGCAGCCAAGTGATCCAGGGGTTAACTGAAGCTTTCTTT. It is translated as CASSQVIQGLTEAFF.

This clone came up a few times. The CDR3 nucleotides read TGTGCCAGCAGTTCCGGACAGGGGGCTTACGAGCAGTACTTC. It codes for CASSSGQGAYEQYF. This chain joins TRBV6-5 and TRBJ2-7; 11 bases match TRBD1. V was pared by 4 bases and J by 4 bases, with 3 bases of the junction left unmatched. This CDR3 has 14 amino acids. CDR1 and CDR2 from the germline V gene are MNHEY and SVGAGI.

V and J are TRBV5-1 and TRBJ2-7, with TRBD1 matching over 8 bases. From germline, CDR1 is SGHRS and CDR2 YFSETQ. The CDR3 sequence is 12 residues long. Trimming cost V 4 bases and J 5 bases; bases outside gene matches: 2. The CDR3 DNA reads TGCGCCAGCAGCGGACAGGGTGACGAGCAGTACTTC. The encoded protein is CASSGQGDEQYF.

V gene TRBV4-2 combines with J gene TRBJ2-2; D uncertain. The CDR3 contains 14 residues. Germline CDR1 reads LGHNA; CDR2 reads YNFKEQ. Trimming removed 0 bases at V and 0 bases at J, with 2 bases between. CDR3 amino acids: CASSQDTNTGELFF. CDR3 in DNA: TGTGCCAGCAGCCAAGATACGAACACCGGGGAGCTGTTTTTT.

The rearrangement links TRBV4-2 to TRBJ1-2, with 10 nucleotides matching TRBD1. CDR1 is LGHNA, CDR2 YNFKEQ, per germline. This CDR3 comprises 20 residues. The V gene end was trimmed by 3 bases and the J gene end by 2 bases; junction bases not matched to a gene: 18. Here the CDR3 reads CASSHQTLGQGGMANYGYTF. The CDR3, as DNA: TGTGCCAGCAGCCACCAAACCCTAGGACAGGGGGGTATGGCGAACTATGGCTACACCTTC.

Only a few counts were recorded for this clone. The chain uses TRBV21-1 and TRBJ2-1; TRBD2, as called in the table, went unchecked against the DNA. TRBV21-1 is a pseudogene. CDR3 length: 12 residues. In DNA form, the CDR3 reads TGTGCCAGCAGACTAGCGGACAATGAGCAGTTCTTC. As protein: CASRLADNEQFF.

V and J are TRBV7-2 and TRBJ2-1; D is possibly TRBD1 or TRBD2 (5 bases each). The V gene lost 2 bases and the J gene lost 1 base, with 18 bases spanning the gap. The V gene's germline CDR1 is SGHTA and CDR2 FQGNSA. This CDR3 region has 18 residues. CDR3 in amino acids: CASSLYGGDSSSYNEQFF. In DNA form, the CDR3 reads TGTGCCAGCAGCTTATATGGGGGTGATAGCTCTTCCTACAATGAGCAGTTCTTC.

The chain recombines TRBV7-9 with TRBJ2-1; TRBD2 agrees at 7 bases. The CDR3 loop spans 16 amino acids. V lost 5 bases and J lost 8; bases outside the gene matches: 15. Per the germline V gene, CDR1 is SEHNR and CDR2 is FQNEAQ (reference sequence). The CDR3: CASSAPGLEIIHEQFF. CDR3 sequence (DNA): TGTGCCAGCAGCGCGCCCGGACTAGAGATTATCCATGAGCAGTTCTTC.

CDR3 protein: CASSTVTPNEKLFF. The DNA of the CDR3 is TGTGCCAGCAGTACAGTTACGCCAAATGAAAAACTGTTTTTT. The V and J genes are TRBV28 and TRBJ1-4, with D unclear. The ends were cut back, 5 bases at V and 5 bases at J, with 12 bases in the middle. Germline CDR1 reads MDHEN; CDR2 reads SYDVKM. This CDR3 has 14 amino acids.

There are a few counts of this clone. The chain combines TRBV19 with TRBJ1-2; no definite D call. With 3 bases removed from V and 4 bases from J, the gap between germline ends came to 12 bases. The CDR3 runs to 14 residues. Per germline, CDR1 LNHDA and CDR2 SQIVND (reference sequence). CDR3 coding DNA: TGTGCCAGTAGTATTATTCTGGGAACCTATGGCTACACCTTC. Protein product: CASSIILGTYGYTF.